These 27 T cell receptor beta chains originate from one sample sequenced in a study of T-cell reconstitution after alpha-beta-depleted transplantation in children. For TCRbeta, the library was prepared with unique molecular identifiers. One entry per CDR3 protein results from TCRdb running MiXCR on the PCR reads. The sample has approximately 500,000 distinct CDR3 sequences; about 11% are singletons. Here the sequenced sample was PBMCs, taken before TCRalphabeta/CD19-depleted stem cell transplant. The source of these receptors is a child younger than 10 with inherited bone marrow failure, due to receive a stem cell transplant.

This clonotype was observed at least ten times. The V call is TRBV25-1, the J call TRBJ2-4; possibly TRBD1 for D (5 bases). V lost 3 bases to trimming and J lost 0 bases, with 9 bases between them. CDR3 length: 15 amino acids. Germline values: CDR1 MGHDK, CDR2 SYGVNS. DNA for the CDR3: TGTGCCAGCAGTGAGCCCACAGGAGCCAAAAACATTCAGTACTTC. Protein product: CASSEPTGAKNIQYF. Complete variable domain (other parts from reference TRBV25-1 and TRBJ2-4): EADIYQTPRYLVIGTGKKITLECSQTMGHDKMYWYQQDPGMELHLIHYSYGVNSTEKGDLSSESTVSRIRTEHFPLTLESARPSHTSQYLCASSEPTGAKNIQYFGAGTRLSVL.

On this clonotype: An end of the junction differs from the germline gene, which may be a read error. The rearrangement joins TRBV5-5 to TRBJ1-1; no clear D. The germline CDR1 and CDR2 sequences are SGHKS and YYEKEE (reference sequence). CDR3 length equals 13 residues. The CDR3 region is CASSPRMNTEAYF. As DNA, the CDR3 is TGTGCCAGCAGCCCACGGATGAACACTGAAGCTTACTTT. The variable domain in full, completed from reference TRBV5-5 and TRBJ1-1, reads DAGVTQSPTHLIKTRGQQVTLRCSPISGHKSVSWYQQVLGQGPQFIFQYYEKEERGRGNFPDRFSARQFPNYSSELNVNALLLGDSALYLCASSPRMNTEAYFGQGTRLTVV.

This clonotype was observed many times. The rearrangement uses TRBV28 and TRBJ2-7; the D call may be TRBD1 or TRBD2 (7 bases each). V was pared by 6 bases and J by 2 bases, with 17 bases between. The germline gives CDR1 MDHEN, CDR2 SYDVKM. This CDR3 contains 15 residues. CDR3 amino acids: CASSTTGRVAYEQYF. The CDR3 DNA sequence: TGTGCCAGCAGCACGACAGGGAGGGTCGCCTACGAGCAGTACTTC.

This clonotype was counted ten times or more. The rearrangement joins TRBV25-1 to TRBJ1-6, with D uncertain. The V end lost 4 bases, the J end lost 4 bases, and 8 bases lay between the germline ends. Germline V CDR1 and CDR2: MGHDK, SYGVNS. The CDR3 is made up of 14 amino acids. CDR3: CASSAFRYNSPLHF. CDR3 DNA: TGTGCCAGCAGTGCGTTTCGGTATAATTCACCCCTCCACTTT.

In its sample, this clonotype was seen many times. The chain joins TRBV4-3 to TRBJ2-2, with 9 bases fitting TRBD1. The V gene's germline CDR1 is LGHNA and CDR2 YSLEER. Trimming at V came to 5 bases and at J to 3 bases, leaving 4 bases not matched to a gene. The CDR3 sequence is 15 residues long. CDR3 coding DNA: TGCGCCAGCAGCTTGCGGGACAGGGACACCGGGGAGCTGTTTTTT. It is translated as CASSLRDRDTGELFF.

On this clonotype itself: Given a much more abundant clone one base away, this may be a read error. The V call is TRBV2, the J call TRBJ2-2, with 7 bases lining up with TRBD2. J was trimmed by 2 bases and V by 1 base; bases with no gene match: 7. Per the germline V gene, CDR1 is SNHLY and CDR2 is FYNNEI. The CDR3 consists of 17 residues. This CDR3 is CASSEGPTSENTGELFF. The CDR3 DNA reads as TGTGCCAGCAGTGAAGGTCCAACTAGCGAAAACACCGGGGAGCTGTTTTTT.

A note on this clonotype: A much larger clone sits a single nucleotide away, making a read error possible. The chain combines TRBV27 with TRBJ2-3, with no clear D. The length of the CDR3 is 15 residues. Germline V gives CDR1 MNHEY, CDR2 SMNVEV (reference sequence). V shed 8 bases and J shed 0 bases, with 15 bases lying between them. The chain's CDR3 is CASGPRKPSTDTQYF. The DNA of the CDR3 is TGTGCCAGCGGCCCCAGGAAACCTAGCACAGATACGCAGTATTTT.

This clonotype came up a few times. The rearrangement joins TRBV4-1 to TRBJ2-1, with TRBD2 identical over 11 bases. Germline values: CDR1 MGHRA, CDR2 YSYEKL. This CDR3 contains 19 residues. V shed 1 base and J 0 bases; nucleotides not matched to a gene: 8. The CDR3 reads CASSQVMAGTSGSYNEQFF. CDR3 in DNA: TGCGCCAGCAGCCAAGTTATGGCCGGGACTAGCGGCTCCTACAATGAGCAGTTCTTC.

Remarks on this clonotype: The junction departs from germline at one end; a sequencing error may be responsible. The chain links TRBV25-1 to TRBJ1-1; D gene uncertain. The germline gives CDR1 MGHDK, CDR2 SYGVNS. The CDR3 runs 12 residues. This CDR3 is CASIIRNPEAFF. The DNA for the CDR3 is TGTGCCAGCATCATAAGGAACCCTGAAGCTTTCTTT.

This clonotype was counted ten times or more. A read error may produce the germline difference seen at one junction end. The chain combines TRBV4-2 with TRBJ2-7; 7 nucleotides match TRBD1. Per germline, CDR1 LGHNA and CDR2 YNFKEQ. This CDR3 has 16 amino acids. Here the CDR3 DNA reads TGTGCCAGCAGCGAAGAACTAACCGGGACAGATTACGAGCAGTACTTC. The encoded protein is CASSEELTGTDYEQYF.

This clonotype came up a few times. V and J are TRBV15 and TRBJ1-1; unclear D gene. Germline loops: CDR1 LNHNV, CDR2 YYDKDF (reference sequence). Trimming pared 0 bases from V and 5 bases from J, leaving 10 bases between. This CDR3 spans 14 amino acids. The DNA for the CDR3 is TGTGCCACCAGCAGAGATCCACGGGGAACTGAAGCTTTCTTT. Protein: CATSRDPRGTEAFF.

This chain links TRBV4-1 with TRBJ1-2; 9 bases agree with TRBD1. J was trimmed by 3 bases and V by 0 bases; bases with no gene match: 5. The CDR3 extends over 16 amino acids. CDR1 and CDR2 (germline): MGHRA, YSYEKL. The CDR3 DNA follows: TGCGCCAGCAGCCAAGAAGAGGACAGGGGTTACTATGGCTACACCTTC. Protein: CASSQEEDRGYYGYTF.

This clonotype was seen many times. The CDR3: CAIRDPGLDNEQFF. In DNA, the CDR3 is TGTGCCATCAGAGATCCGGGACTTGACAATGAGCAGTTCTTC. The chain couples TRBV10-3 to TRBJ2-1; weak D call: TRBD2 (6 bases). CDR1 and CDR2 from the germline V gene are ENHRY and SYGVKD. The V end lost 6 bases, the J end lost 5 bases, and 14 bases lay between the germline ends. This CDR3 has 14 amino acids.

This clonotype was counted at least ten times. The J gene is TRBJ1-1, the V gene TRBV9, with 10 bases fitting TRBD1. The CDR3 runs to 16 residues. J gave up 3 bases and V 0 bases, and 5 bases lay outside the gene matches. Per germline, CDR1 SGDLS and CDR2 YYNGEE. The CDR3 region is CASSVEGTGAYTEAFF. CDR3 bases: TGTGCCAGCAGCGTAGAGGGGACAGGGGCGTACACTGAAGCTTTCTTT.

This clonotype has ten or more counts. The CDR3 DNA reads as TGTGCCAGCAGCCCGGTCCGTGCTAATGAAAAACTGTTTTTT. It is translated as CASSPVRANEKLFF. V gene TRBV7-9 combines with J gene TRBJ1-4; no firm D call. Germline CDR1 reads SEHNR; CDR2 reads FQNEAQ (reference sequence). This CDR3 spans 14 amino acids. Deletions cut 5 bases from V and 3 bases from J, with 10 bases between.

This clonotype came up many times. The chain recombines TRBV20-1 with TRBJ1-6; the D is unclear. Looked up from germline, CDR1 is DFQATT and CDR2 is SNEGSKA (reference sequence). V was shortened by 4 bases and J by 3 bases, with 7 bases between the two germline ends. The CDR3 runs to 13 residues. The CDR3 here is CSATPRYNSPLHF. For the CDR3, the DNA is TGCAGTGCTACGCCCCGCTATAATTCACCCCTCCACTTT.

This clonotype appeared many times. The CDR3 sequence: CSARVAGATDTQYF. The CDR3 nucleotides read TGCAGTGCTAGAGTAGCGGGAGCTACAGATACGCAGTATTTT. The chain recombines TRBV20-1 with TRBJ2-3; 9 bases are shared with TRBD2. Germline CDR1 is DFQATT and CDR2 is SNEGSKA (reference sequence). V lost 1 base to trimming and J lost 3 bases; unmatched junction nucleotides: 2. The CDR3 contains 14 residues.

This clonotype was counted a few times. The chain combines TRBV7-9 with TRBJ1-1; 7 bases agree with TRBD1. CDR1 is SEHNR, CDR2 FQNEAQ, per germline (reference sequence). J was trimmed by 2 bases and V by 4 bases; bases with no gene match: 10. The CDR3 is 16 amino acids. CDR3 region: CASSSGTASSNTEAFF. The DNA of the CDR3 is TGTGCCAGCAGCTCCGGGACAGCGAGCTCCAACACTGAAGCTTTCTTT.

This clonotype was detected once. A much larger clone differs by one base, so this may be a read error. V and J are TRBV4-3 and TRBJ2-7; 7 bases agree with TRBD1. The CDR3 has 15 amino acids. The V and J ends lost 0 bases and 3 bases, in that order; junction bases with no gene match: 5. CDR1 is LGHNA, CDR2 YSLEER, per germline. CDR3 protein: CASSQDTGVCYEQYF. CDR3 nucleotides: TGCGCCAGCAGCCAAGATACAGGGGTCTGCTACGAGCAGTACTTC.

J is TRBJ2-1 and V is TRBV7-8; 14 bases fit TRBD2. The V and J ends lost 6 bases and 8 bases, in that order; junction bases with no gene match: 6. Looked up from germline, CDR1 is SGHVS and CDR2 is FQNEAQ. This CDR3 comprises 15 residues. For the CDR3, the DNA is TGTGCCAGCAGGATAGGACTAGCGGGAGGCTATGAGCAGTTCTTC. It is translated as CASRIGLAGGYEQFF.

There are many counts of this clonotype. V is TRBV5-1 and J is TRBJ2-1; D may be TRBD2 (5 bases). In germline, CDR1 is SGHRS, CDR2 YFSETQ. V lost 2 bases, J lost 3 bases, and 12 bases lay in between. The length of the CDR3 is 15 residues. The CDR3 loop reads CASSFSLGLYNEQFF. In DNA form, the CDR3 reads TGCGCCAGCAGCTTCTCTTTAGGACTCTACAATGAGCAGTTCTTC.

The chain recombines TRBV10-3 with TRBJ1-2; D remains unclear. V shed 8 bases and J shed 3 bases, with 16 bases lying between them. The CDR3 is 14 residues long. Per the germline V gene, CDR1 is ENHRY and CDR2 is SYGVKD. Written as DNA, the CDR3 is TGTGCCATCTCAGAGGGTTTGGGAGACTATGGCTACACCTTC. It is translated as CAISEGLGDYGYTF.

The rearrangement links TRBV29-1 to TRBJ2-1, with D unresolved. In germline, CDR1 is SQVTM, CDR2 ANQGSEA. The V end lost 6 bases, the J end lost 9 bases, and 15 bases lay between the germline ends. This CDR3 has 12 residues. The CDR3 loop is CSVVSSPPEQFF. CDR3 bases: TGCAGCGTCGTTAGTTCCCCCCCTGAGCAGTTCTTC.

With respect to this clonotype: At one end the junction does not follow the germline gene, possibly because of a read error. The chain combines TRBV12-3 or TRBV12-4 with TRBJ2-7; D is ambiguous. The CDR3 is 14 amino acids. CDR3 loop: CARSFGGASYEQYF. CDR3 in DNA: TGTGCCAGGAGTTTCGGCGGAGCCTCCTACGAGCAGTACTTC.

With regard to this clonotype: One base away lies a much larger clone, so this may be a sequencing read error. The chain uses TRBV4-3 and TRBJ2-1; 7 bases match TRBD2. The CDR3 extends over 17 amino acids. With V trimmed by 0 bases and J by 5 bases, 10 bases remained unmatched. From germline, CDR1 is LGHNA and CDR2 YSLEER. For the CDR3, the DNA is TGCGCCAGCAGCCAAGACCCTTGGCGGGGGAAGGACAATGAGCAGTTCTTC. It codes for CASSQDPWRGKDNEQFF.

In this sample, this clonotype turned up many times. The V gene is TRBV5-1, the J gene TRBJ2-7, with D perhaps TRBD1 (6 bases). Trimming removed 4 bases from V and 2 bases from J, with 22 bases in between. Germline lookup yields CDR1 SGHRS and CDR2 YFSETQ. The CDR3 contains 17 residues. CDR3 residues: CASSPPRDNQLPYEQYF. The CDR3 DNA reads TGCGCCAGCAGCCCGCCCCGGGACAACCAATTACCCTACGAGCAGTACTTC.

This clonotype was counted ten times or more. The V gene is TRBV4-3, the J gene TRBJ2-1; D could derive from TRBD1 or TRBD2 (6 bases each). V gave up 2 bases and J gave up 9 bases, with 14 bases separating them. CDR1 and CDR2 (germline): LGHNA, YSLEER. The CDR3 contains 14 residues. The CDR3, as DNA: TGCGCCAGCAGCCAACTAGGGGGGTTGGGTGAGCAGTTCTTC. Its translation is CASSQLGGLGEQFF.